These 12 T cell receptor beta chains originate from one sample sequenced in a study of blood T cell repertoires in COVID-19. Profiled with immunoSEQ multiplex PCR; TCRdb holds only in-frame clones, not every one. The sample has about 98,000 clones, around 80% seen once. The material sequenced was peripheral blood. Receptors originate from a man between 65 and 80 years old with acute or convalescent COVID-19.

The rearrangement uses TRBV11-2 and TRBJ2-7, with TRBD2 matching over 7 bases. J lost 1 base, V lost 2 bases, and 11 bases had no gene match. Germline lookup yields CDR1 SGHAT and CDR2 FQNNGV. The CDR3 sequence is 17 residues long. The chain's CDR3 is CASSLNSWSSGSYEQYF. CDR3 DNA sequence: TGTGCCAGCAGCTTAAATAGTTGGTCTAGCGGTTCCTACGAGCAGTACTTC.

J is TRBJ1-4 and V is TRBV7-6; D might be TRBD1 (5 bases). Germline V gene lookup returns CDR1 SGHVS and CDR2 FNYEAQ. Trimming left V 5 bases short and J 9 bases short, with 22 bases between. This CDR3 contains 16 residues. The CDR3 DNA reads as TGTGCCAGCAGCCCGTTCGTAGGGGAACCGTCCAAAAAACTGTTTTTT. The encoded protein is CASSPFVGEPSKKLFF.

The J gene is TRBJ1-5, the V gene TRBV28; a weak D match, TRBD1 (6 bases). The CDR3 sequence is 14 residues long. The V end was cut by 5 bases, the J end by 5 bases, with 13 bases between. Per the germline V gene, CDR1 is MDHEN and CDR2 is SYDVKM. The CDR3 region is CASSPTGTYQPQHF. CDR3 bases: TGTGCCAGCAGTCCAACAGGGACCTATCAGCCCCAGCATTTT.

The V gene is TRBV7-2, the J gene TRBJ2-7; 8 bases agree with TRBD2. V lost 5 bases and J lost 6; bases outside the gene matches: 6. This CDR3 spans 13 amino acids. Germline V gives CDR1 SGHTA, CDR2 FQGNSA. Here the CDR3 reads CASSPRTSFEQYF. Here the CDR3 DNA reads TGTGCCAGCAGCCCTAGGACTAGCTTCGAGCAGTACTTC.

This clone appeared a single time. The chain employs TRBV15 and TRBJ2-7; unclear D gene. CDR3 size: 13 residues. Looked up from germline, CDR1 is LNHNV and CDR2 is YYDKDF (reference sequence). V was pared by 6 bases and J by 6 bases, with 15 bases between. The CDR3 here is CATRSPPLFEQYF. CDR3 coding DNA: TGTGCCACCAGAAGCCCCCCTCTATTCGAGCAGTACTTC.

The genes are TRBV3-1 (or the pseudogene TRBV3-2) and TRBJ2-3; D is ambiguous. Germline CDR1 is LGHDT and CDR2 is YNNKEL (reference sequence). This CDR3 has 13 amino acids. V lost 1 base, J lost 5 bases, and 7 bases lay in between. DNA for the CDR3: TGTGCCAGCAGCCAAGCTGCGAAAGATACGCAGTATTTT. Protein product: CASSQAAKDTQYF.

The chain carries TRBV28 and TRBJ2-7, with D unresolved. Per the germline V gene, CDR1 is MDHEN and CDR2 is SYDVKM. Trimming took 4 bases from V and 0 from J, leaving 16 bases between them. The CDR3 runs to 16 residues. CDR3 loop: CASSSQLVPNSYEQYF. The CDR3 DNA sequence: TGTGCCAGCAGTTCACAGCTGGTCCCCAACTCCTACGAGCAGTACTTC.

This clone showed up just once. The chain joins TRBV29-1 to TRBJ2-7, with 10 bases identical to TRBD1. This CDR3 spans 13 amino acids. Per germline, CDR1 SQVTM and CDR2 ANQGSEA. V lost 7 bases, J lost 3 bases, and 6 bases stayed unmatched. CDR3 amino acids: CSASGTGVYEQYF. CDR3 in DNA: TGCAGCGCATCCGGGACAGGGGTCTACGAGCAGTACTTC.

This clone was seen just once. The chain couples TRBV24-1 to TRBJ2-7; D perhaps matches TRBD2 (6 bases). The CDR3 sequence is 14 residues long. Trimming shortened V by 6 bases and J by 2 bases, and 13 bases separated the two germline ends. Germline-derived CDR1 and CDR2 are KGHDR and SFDVKD. The chain's CDR3 is CATSNAGPAYEQYF. DNA for the CDR3: TGTGCCACCAGTAATGCGGGGCCTGCCTACGAGCAGTACTTC.

V usage is TRBV9 and J usage is TRBJ2-2; D is undetermined. Trimming removed 1 base from V and 0 bases from J, with 19 bases in between. In germline, CDR1 is SGDLS, CDR2 YYNGEE. The CDR3 has 19 amino acids. CDR3 residues: CASSVLPTVRPTNTGELFF. The CDR3 region has the DNA TGTGCCAGCAGCGTACTCCCGACGGTGAGGCCAACGAACACCGGGGAGCTGTTTTTT.

The chain combines TRBV6-6 with TRBJ2-2, with D perhaps TRBD2 (7 bases). The germline CDR1 and CDR2 sequences are MNHNY and SVGAGI (reference sequence). The CDR3 consists of 16 residues. V gave up 8 bases and J gave up 4 bases, with 20 bases separating them. The CDR3 region is CASSRRKGGVTGELFF. Written as DNA, the CDR3 is TGTGCCAGCTCCCGCCGTAAAGGGGGGGTCACCGGGGAGCTGTTTTTT.

This chain uses TRBV20-1 with TRBJ1-2; D remains unclear. V dropped 6 bases and J dropped 0 bases, with 5 bases sitting between them. Germline loops: CDR1 DFQATT, CDR2 SNEGSKA (reference sequence). The CDR3 runs 11 residues. For the CDR3, the DNA is TGCAGTGCCTACTCTAACTATGGCTACACCTTC. It translates to CSAYSNYGYTF.